The T cell receptor (beta chain) under discussion was sequenced for a study of cytomegalovirus exposure and HLA in healthy donors. Findings and caveats of the study: A few CMV-associated chains proved CMV antigen-specific in vitro. It was reportedly the case that the classifier diagnosed cytomegalovirus status with high specificity and sensitivity.

Note on this clone: Its antigen is still unknown.

The PCR was carried out with 60 Vbeta primers and 13 Jbeta primers. TCRdb's copy holds only in-frame clones and misses some; the assay was immunoSEQ multiplex PCR. The table includes about 170,000 clones, about 80% detected once. Trimming took 7 bases from V and 4 from J; bases not matched to a gene: 8. CDR1 is SNHLY, CDR2 FYNNEI, per germline. This CDR3 region has 16 residues. The sequenced sample consisted of PBMCs. The V call is TRBV2, the J call TRBJ2-1; TRBD2 matches at 12 bases. This TCR derives from a young woman in good health and CMV-seropositive. CDR3: CASKTGGTSGYNEQFF. CDR3 DNA: TGTGCCAGCAAAACAGGGGGGACTAGCGGGTACAATGAGCAGTTCTTC.